The sequence of this TCR beta chain was determined in a study of patients and donors after allogeneic stem cell transplantation. In TCRdb, the RT-PCR reads were re-called with MiXCR into one record per CDR3 protein. In the table there are 800,000 to 1,000,000 distinct CDR3 sequences, roughly 18% of which are singletons. Germline-derived CDR1 and CDR2 are DFQATT and SNEGSKA (reference sequence). This CDR3 is 15 amino acids long. V gave up 3 bases and J gave up 0 bases, with 12 bases separating them. Sequenced material: blood, either unsorted or a sorted T cell fraction (not recorded which). This TCR came from a human donor who was either an allogeneic HSCT recipient or a stem cell or donor lymphocyte infusion donor (not recorded which). It is not recorded whose cells these are; they may come from a transplant donor. The V and J genes are TRBV20-1 and TRBJ1-3; D uncertain. The CDR3 here is CSASNPASSGNTIYF. CDR3 coding DNA: TGCAGTGCTAGTAATCCAGCATCCTCTGGAAACACCATATATTTT.